Following are 7 T cell receptor beta chains from one sample sequenced in a study of T-cell memory formation after mild COVID-19. TCRdb reanalysed the 5' RACE reads using MiXCR and keeps one entry per CDR3 protein. The sample has 250,000 to 300,000 distinct CDR3 sequences, around 15% seen once. The sample comprised PBMCs or a T cell subset sorted from them (not recorded which). These receptors were collected from a man aged 18-30 years who had mild COVID-19 (a few samples of this study predate the infection). Cell type and time point are not known.

This clonotype has just a few counts. CDR3 sequence reads: CASSLADRPERRDTQYF. In DNA form, the CDR3 reads TGTGCCAGCAGCTTGGCCGACAGGCCGGAGAGGAGAGATACGCAGTATTTT. The chain has TRBV5-6 and TRBJ2-3; D may be TRBD1 (6 bases). There are 17 residues in the CDR3. Germline CDR1 SGHDT, CDR2 YYEEEE. Trimming stripped 0 bases from V and 5 bases from J, with 19 bases between.

The V call is TRBV10-1, the J call TRBJ2-3, with D maybe TRBD2 (5 bases). V was trimmed by 4 bases and J by 4 bases, leaving 9 bases between them. This CDR3 spans 13 amino acids. The germline gives CDR1 WNHNN, CDR2 SYGVQD (reference sequence). In DNA, the CDR3 is TGCGCCAGCAGTGCCCAGAGGGCAGATACGCAGTATTTT. Amino acid sequence: CASSAQRADTQYF.

The V and J genes are TRBV4-1 and TRBJ2-7; D may match TRBD1 or TRBD2 (5 bases each). Between the trimmed V and J ends, which lost 0 bases and 2 bases, there was a span of 17 bases. Looked up from germline, CDR1 is MGHRA and CDR2 is YSYEKL. The CDR3 extends over 17 amino acids. The CDR3 nucleotides read TGCGCCAGCAGCCAAGATGGGTCCGGGACCCCAACCTACGAGCAGTACTTC. This encodes CASSQDGSGTPTYEQYF.

This clonotype was seen repeatedly, ten times or more. This chain joins TRBV7-9 and TRBJ1-6; D is uncertain. This CDR3 region has 14 residues. The V end lost 3 bases, the J end lost 5 bases, and 8 bases lay between the germline ends. Germline V gene lookup returns CDR1 SEHNR and CDR2 FQNEAQ (reference sequence). The CDR3 is CASSLGGNNSPLHF. CDR3 nucleotides: TGTGCCAGCAGCTTGGGAGGCAATAATTCACCCCTCCACTTT.

The chain combines TRBV27 with TRBJ2-7; D uncertain. The CDR3 is made up of 17 amino acids. The germline V and J ends were trimmed by 5 bases and 3 bases, with 23 bases remaining between them. The V gene's germline CDR1 is MNHEY and CDR2 SMNVEV (reference sequence). CDR3 protein: CASSPSSTVLVVYEQYF. The CDR3 nucleotides read TGTGCCAGCAGTCCCTCGTCGACGGTCCTAGTCGTCTACGAGCAGTACTTC.

V is TRBV5-1 and J is TRBJ2-3; 15 bases line up with TRBD2. Trimming removed 2 bases from V and 1 base from J; junction bases left unmatched: 8. The CDR3 consists of 19 residues. Germline CDR1 SGHRS, CDR2 YFSETQ. The CDR3 nucleotides read TGCGCCAGCAGCTTTCGCGGACTAGCGGGGGGGATCCGCACAGATACGCAGTATTTT. Amino acids: CASSFRGLAGGIRTDTQYF. The full variable domain, with the rest looked up from reference TRBV5-1 and TRBJ2-3, is KAGVTQTPRYLIKTRGQQVTLSCSPISGHRSVSWYQQTPGQGLQFLFEYFSETQRNKGNFPGRFSGRQFSNSRSEMNVSTLELGDSALYLCASSFRGLAGGIRTDTQYFGPGTRLTVL.

The J gene is TRBJ1-2, the V gene TRBV7-2, with D tentatively TRBD1 (5 bases). Germline V gives CDR1 SGHTA, CDR2 FQGNSA. Trimming shortened V by 3 bases and J by 5 bases, and 22 bases separated the two germline ends. This CDR3 spans 17 amino acids. As DNA, the CDR3 is TGTGCCAGCAGCTTTGAGTACCCGGGGCCAAGTTTGTATGGCTACACCTTC. Its translation is CASSFEYPGPSLYGYTF.